The 5 T cell receptor beta chains below were found in one sample sequenced in a study of shared clonotypes between healthy human individuals. Here immunoSEQ multiplex PCR was the method, and the copy in TCRdb shows in-frame clones only, minus some. This sample carries 2 million to 2.5 million clones, 93% of them seen once, and the ten largest clones take approximately 0.35%. Source material: naive CD4+ T cells from PBMCs. Documented subset: CD45RA+ positively selected. The receptors originated from a man between 18 and 29 years old in good health. Some clones in this sample may be carry-over from other donors' samples.

The chain links TRBV9 to TRBJ1-4; TRBD1 aligns across 9 bases. Unmatched junction bases numbered 7, after V lost 7 bases and J lost 6 bases. This CDR3 region has 14 residues. CDR1 is SGDLS and CDR2 is YYNGEE in the germline V gene. The CDR3 region has the DNA TGTGCCAGCGGCCGACAGGGGGAATATGAAAAACTGTTTTTT. The encoded protein is CASGRQGEYEKLFF. Drawing the rest from reference TRBV9 and TRBJ1-4, the complete variable domain is DSGVTQTPKHLITATGQRVTLRCSPRSGDLSVYWYQQSLDQGLQFLIQYYNGEERAKGNILERFSAQQFPDLHSELNLSSLELGDSALYFCASGRQGEYEKLFFGSGTQLSVL.

This sequence joins TRBV19 and TRBJ2-1; TRBD1 aligns across 8 bases. CDR1 is LNHDA and CDR2 is SQIVND in the germline V gene (reference sequence). V shed 4 bases and J 6 bases; nucleotides not matched to a gene: 2. This CDR3 is built from 13 residues. CDR3 bases: TGTGCCAGTAGTACTACAGGGGGCAATGAGCAGTTCTTC. It specifies CASSTTGGNEQFF.

The chain has TRBV9 and TRBJ1-2, with 7 positions matching TRBD1. The CDR3 is made up of 15 amino acids. The J segment lost 4 bases and the V segment lost 0 bases, leaving 6 bases of the junction unmatched. Germline assignment: CDR1 SGDLS and CDR2 YYNGEE. Here the CDR3 DNA reads TGTGCCAGCAGCGTAGGTGGGGGGGACAGCTATGGCTACACCTTC. Translated, it gives CASSVGGGDSYGYTF.

The V and J genes are TRBV21-1 and TRBJ1-2. TRBV21-1 is classified as a pseudogene. There are 16 residues in the CDR3. The chain's CDR3 is CASSANSLGINYGYTF. CDR3 sequence (DNA): TGTGCCAGCAGCGCTAACTCGCTAGGGATTAACTATGGCTACACCTTC.

The rearrangement uses TRBV11-2 and TRBJ2-5; the D gene is possibly TRBD2 (7 bases). From germline, CDR1 is SGHAT and CDR2 FQNNGV. This CDR3 has 16 amino acids. V lost 2 bases and J 7 bases, leaving 20 bases between the germline ends. The CDR3 sequence is CASSLLGGVTSVTQYF. The CDR3 nucleotides are TGTGCCAGCAGCTTATTAGGGGGGGTTACTTCCGTGACCCAGTACTTC. The full variable domain, in which reference TRBV11-2 and TRBJ2-5 provide the parts outside the CDR3, is EAGVAQSPRYKIIEKRQSVAFWCNPISGHATLYWYQQILGQGPKLLIQFQNNGVVDDSQLPKDRFSAERLKGVDSTLKIQPAKLEDSAVYLCASSLLGGVTSVTQYFGPGTRLLVL.